This T cell receptor (beta chain) was captured in a study of blood T cell repertoires in COVID-19. This CDR3 is built from 16 residues. Per germline, CDR1 SGHRS and CDR2 YFSETQ. V gave up 4 bases and J gave up 6 bases; unmatched junction bases: 10. Assay used: immunoSEQ multiplex PCR; TCRdb lists only in-frame clones, some missing. The sample gives over 150,000 clones, more than 70% of which show up once; 15% to 20% is in the top ten. The chain is built from TRBV5-1 and TRBJ2-2, with TRBD1 identical over 9 bases. Material for sequencing was peripheral blood. The receptor's source is a man over 45 with COVID-19, enrolled during active disease. CDR3 protein: CASSPGRDRVSGELFF. The DNA of the CDR3 is TGCGCCAGCAGCCCAGGCCGGGACAGGGTGTCCGGGGAGCTGTTTTTT.